The 30 T cell receptor beta chains listed next were all sequenced from one sample in a study of T cells in tumors after PD-1 blockade. The assay was immunoSEQ multiplex PCR, and TCRdb's table has in-frame clones only and misses some. The sample shows about 25,000 clones, 65% to 85% of them seen only once. Specimen: PBMCs, collected after anti-PD-1 treatment. The receptors originated from a human donor with basal cell carcinoma.

This rearrangement joins TRBV19 to TRBJ1-2; D possibly corresponds to TRBD1 (6 bases). The germline gives CDR1 LNHDA, CDR2 SQIVND (reference sequence). The V end lost 5 bases, the J end lost 2 bases, and 18 bases lay between the germline ends. This CDR3 is built from 16 residues. The CDR3 loop is CASSLRQERANYGYTF. CDR3 nucleotide sequence: TGTGCCAGTAGTCTAAGACAGGAAAGGGCCAACTATGGCTACACCTTC. Complete variable domain (other parts from reference TRBV19 and TRBJ1-2): DGGITQSPKYLFRKEGQNVTLSCEQNLNHDAMYWYRQDPGQGLRLIYYSQIVNDFQKGDIAEGYSVSREKKESFPLTVTSAQKNPTAFYLCASSLRQERANYGYTFGSGTRLTVV.

This chain joins TRBV13 and TRBJ2-2; 7 nucleotides match TRBD1. Germline V gene data show CDR1 as PRHDT and CDR2 as FYEKMQ (reference sequence). The CDR3 is 16 residues long. Losses at the gene ends were 6 bases for V and 2 bases for J; bases not matched to a gene: 9. The CDR3 nucleotides are TGTGCCAGCAGTTCTGTGACAGGGAGAAACACCGGGGAGCTGTTTTTT. The encoded protein is CASSSVTGRNTGELFF. The variable domain in full, completed from reference TRBV13 and TRBJ2-2, reads AAGVIQSPRHLIKEKRETATLKCYPIPRHDTVYWYQQGPGQDPQFLISFYEKMQSDKGSIPDRFSAQQFSDYHSELNMSSLELGDSALYFCASSSVTGRNTGELFFGEGSRLTVL.

This rearrangement joins TRBV13 to TRBJ2-1, with 11 bases identical to TRBD2. V was clipped by 5 bases and J by 2 bases; unmatched bases: 2. CDR3 length: 15 amino acids. CDR1 is PRHDT and CDR2 is FYEKMQ in the germline V gene (reference sequence). The CDR3 sequence is CASSTSGGPYNEQFF. The CDR3, as DNA: TGTGCCAGCAGCACTAGCGGGGGCCCCTACAATGAGCAGTTCTTC.

For the CDR3, the DNA is TGCGCCAGCAGCCAAGTTCAAGGCATCATGAACACTGAAGCTTTCTTT. This codes for CASSQVQGIMNTEAFF. The chain combines TRBV4-1 with TRBJ1-1; D unresolved. This CDR3 region has 16 residues. From germline, CDR1 is MGHRA and CDR2 YSYEKL. V dropped 1 base and J dropped 0 bases, with 12 bases sitting between them.

The chain couples TRBV3-1 (or the pseudogene TRBV3-2) to TRBJ1-3; D is unresolved. This CDR3 has 15 amino acids. Germline-derived CDR1 and CDR2 are LGHDT and YNNKEL (reference sequence). V was clipped by 5 bases and J by 0 bases, with 11 bases between them. CDR3 bases: TGTGCCAGCAGCGCCAGACGGAGCTCTGGAAACACCATATATTTT. Its translation: CASSARRSSGNTIYF.

This chain connects TRBV5-1 to TRBJ1-1; 8 bases fit TRBD1. V was pared by 5 bases and J by 2 bases, with 5 bases of the junction left unmatched. CDR3 length: 14 amino acids. CDR1 and CDR2 (germline): SGHRS, YFSETQ. The DNA for the CDR3 is TGCGCCAGCAGAATGACAGGGGCTAACACTGAAGCTTTCTTT. It translates to CASRMTGANTEAFF.

The genes are TRBV3-1 (or the pseudogene TRBV3-2) and TRBJ1-1; D might be TRBD1 (6 bases). Looked up from germline, CDR1 is LGHDT and CDR2 is YNNKEL (reference sequence). The CDR3 runs to 14 residues. V dropped 6 bases and J dropped 5 bases, with 16 bases sitting between them. For the CDR3, the DNA is TGTGCCAGCAGTTACGACAGGTGGGGAACTGAAGCTTTCTTT. Protein sequence: CASSYDRWGTEAFF.

This clone occurred a few times. The chain uses TRBV5-4 and TRBJ2-6; 10 positions agree with TRBD1. This CDR3 comprises 18 residues. V dropped 3 bases and J dropped 6; count of bases not matched to a gene: 12. Germline V gene sequence: CDR1 SGHNT, CDR2 YYREEE (reference sequence). CDR3 coding DNA: TGTGCCAGCAGCTCTCGGGACAGGGGATTTGAAGAGGCCAACGTCCTGACTTTC. The encoded protein is CASSSRDRGFEEANVLTF.

This clone was seen a few times. The gene calls are TRBV6-5 and TRBJ2-1; D may be TRBD2 (7 bases). This CDR3 comprises 13 residues. CDR1 and CDR2 from the germline V gene are MNHEY and SVGAGI. Trimming left V 3 bases short and J 9 bases short, with 12 bases between. This CDR3 is CASSYRGAGEQFF. The CDR3 nucleotides read TGTGCCAGCAGTTATCGGGGGGCCGGTGAGCAGTTCTTC.

Points on this clone: Other DNA variants within this sample encode the same CDR3. V usage is TRBV5-1 and J usage is TRBJ2-5; the match to TRBD2 covers 10 bases. The V gene's germline CDR1 is SGHRS and CDR2 YFSETQ. J was trimmed by 3 bases and V by 2 bases; bases with no gene match: 16. The CDR3 has 19 residues. The CDR3 nucleotides read TGCGCCAGCAGCTTCGGTCGGTCCAGCGGGGGGGTAGGTGAAGAGACCCAGTACTTC. Translating it yields CASSFGRSSGGVGEETQYF.

CDR3 residues: CASSPPRGYGYTF. The CDR3 bases are TGTGCCAGCAGCCCCCCCAGGGGGTACGGCTACACCTTC. This chain connects TRBV5-5 to TRBJ1-2, with 7 bases lining up with TRBD1. CDR3 length equals 13 residues. V lost 4 bases, J lost 8 bases, and 8 bases stayed unmatched. Per germline, CDR1 SGHKS and CDR2 YYEKEE (reference sequence).

The CDR3 region is CASSLQGWRGYTF. The CDR3 DNA reads as TGTGCCAGCAGCTTACAGGGGTGGCGGGGCTACACCTTC. The gene calls are TRBV7-2 and TRBJ1-2, with a weak D call TRBD1 (6 bases). Per the germline V gene, CDR1 is SGHTA and CDR2 is FQGNSA. Trimming removed 2 bases at V and 8 bases at J, with 12 bases between. The CDR3 is 13 residues long.

The CDR3 region is CASSLAGGPTYSGNTIYF. For the CDR3, the DNA is TGCGCCAGCAGCTTGGCCGGGGGGCCCACCTACTCTGGAAACACCATATATTTT. The chain carries TRBV5-1 and TRBJ1-3; tentative D call: TRBD1 (6 bases). The V gene's germline CDR1 is SGHRS and CDR2 YFSETQ. Trimming cost V 0 bases and J 0 bases, with 16 bases left between them. CDR3 length: 18 amino acids.

This clone has only one observation. CDR3 amino acids: CSVDSTRDRDGYTF. The CDR3 coding sequence is TGCAGCGTTGATTCCACCCGGGACAGGGACGGCTACACCTTC. The chain links TRBV29-1 to TRBJ1-2; 9 bases are shared with TRBD1. The CDR3 runs 14 residues. With V trimmed by 3 bases and J by 8 bases, 10 bases remained unmatched. Germline loops: CDR1 SQVTM, CDR2 ANQGSEA.

CDR3 bases: TGTGCCATCAGTGATCGTCCCTACGAGCAGTACTTC. Protein sequence: CAISDRPYEQYF. The V and J genes are TRBV10-3 and TRBJ2-7; no reliable D call. Between the trimmed V and J ends, which lost 3 bases and 2 bases, there was a span of 5 bases. The CDR3 has 12 residues. From germline, CDR1 is ENHRY and CDR2 SYGVKD.

The chain employs TRBV3-1 (or the pseudogene TRBV3-2) and TRBJ2-3; 8 positions match TRBD2. CDR3 length: 14 amino acids. The junction had 5 bases not matched to a gene; V was cut back by 1 base and J by 8 bases. In germline, CDR1 is LGHDT, CDR2 YNNKEL (reference sequence). The CDR3 region is CASSQGGSGATQYF. Written as DNA, the CDR3 is TGTGCCAGCAGCCAAGGAGGTAGCGGGGCTACGCAGTATTTT.

The chain has TRBV12-3 or TRBV12-4 and TRBJ2-3, with 8 bases that match TRBD2. This CDR3 comprises 13 residues. The J segment lost 8 bases and the V segment lost 7 bases, leaving 8 bases of the junction unmatched. The CDR3 loop reads CASTLAGMVTQYF. The CDR3 DNA reads TGTGCCAGCACCTTAGCGGGGATGGTTACGCAGTATTTT.

The CDR3 coding sequence is TGCGCCAGCAGCCTGGACTCTCCAAGACTCTATGGCTACACCTTC. Translating it yields CASSLDSPRLYGYTF. The chain uses TRBV5-1 and TRBJ1-2, with unresolved D. Trimming stripped 4 bases from V and 4 bases from J, with 17 bases between. The CDR3 loop spans 15 amino acids. Germline V gives CDR1 SGHRS, CDR2 YFSETQ.

The V call is TRBV27, the J call TRBJ2-7; no clear D. CDR3 length: 14 residues. Germline loops: CDR1 MNHEY, CDR2 SMNVEV (reference sequence). V was cut by 6 bases and J by 2 bases, with 14 bases left in between. CDR3: CASRQGTATYEQYF. For the CDR3, the DNA is TGTGCCAGCAGACAAGGTACAGCTACCTACGAGCAGTACTTC.

This rearrangement joins TRBV7-2 to TRBJ1-3; tentative D call: TRBD1 (5 bases). This CDR3 comprises 16 residues. CDR1 and CDR2 from the germline V gene are SGHTA and FQGNSA. V dropped 5 bases and J dropped 0 bases, with 14 bases sitting between them. This CDR3 is CASSLGGRYSGNTIYF. In DNA, the CDR3 is TGTGCCAGCAGCCTTGGGGGACGTTACTCTGGAAACACCATATATTTT.

The V call is TRBV7-3, the J call TRBJ2-7, with TRBD1 matching over 11 bases. The J segment lost 4 bases and the V segment lost 0 bases, leaving 5 bases of the junction unmatched. CDR3 length: 16 residues. Germline CDR1 is SGHTA and CDR2 is FQGTGA. The CDR3 region has the DNA TGTGCCAGCAGCTTAACCGCCGGGACAGGGGGTTACGAGCAGTACTTC. Its protein is CASSLTAGTGGYEQYF.

V gene TRBV27 combines with J gene TRBJ2-1; 9 positions match TRBD2. The V gene's germline CDR1 is MNHEY and CDR2 SMNVEV (reference sequence). V shed 6 bases and J 0 bases; nucleotides not matched to a gene: 12. The CDR3 consists of 18 residues. The CDR3: CASRTLGLAGSSYNEQFF. As DNA, the CDR3 is TGTGCCAGCAGAACCTTGGGGCTAGCGGGGAGCTCCTACAATGAGCAGTTCTTC.

The chain uses TRBV6-2 or TRBV6-3 and TRBJ1-2, with 10 nucleotides matching TRBD1. The CDR3 totals 16 residues. Trimming removed 5 bases from V and 8 bases from J; junction bases left unmatched: 14. The V gene's germline CDR1 is MNHEY and CDR2 SVGEGT. The CDR3 here is CASSKTGGELLRGYTF. In DNA, the CDR3 is TGTGCCAGCAGTAAGACAGGGGGCGAACTCCTTCGGGGCTACACCTTC.

This clone was detected only once. The chain carries TRBV7-3 and TRBJ2-7; possibly TRBD2 for D (6 bases). This CDR3 has 15 residues. The germline V gene has CDR1 SGHTA and CDR2 FQGTGA. V was shortened by 3 bases and J by 2 bases, with 14 bases between the two germline ends. CDR3 region: CASSFTGGGPYEQYF. The CDR3 region has the DNA TGTGCCAGCAGCTTTACCGGGGGAGGCCCCTACGAGCAGTACTTC.

The chain couples TRBV7-9 to TRBJ2-5, with D unclear. V was cut by 3 bases and J by 4 bases, with 6 bases left in between. The CDR3 is made up of 12 amino acids. The germline V gene has CDR1 SEHNR and CDR2 FQNEAQ (reference sequence). The CDR3 sequence is CASSFIGETQYF. The CDR3 coding sequence is TGTGCCAGCAGCTTTATTGGAGAGACCCAGTACTTC.

This clone was seen just once. V usage is TRBV25-1 and J usage is TRBJ2-3; 9 bases are a match to TRBD1. Trimming cost V 3 bases and J 2 bases; bases outside gene matches: 6. This CDR3 is 16 amino acids long. CDR1 is MGHDK and CDR2 is SYGVNS in the germline V gene. DNA for the CDR3: TGTGCCAGCAGTGACCGGGACAGGGTATTCACAGATACGCAGTATTTT. Protein product: CASSDRDRVFTDTQYF.

The chain uses TRBV7-9 and TRBJ2-5, with unresolved D. The V gene lost 5 bases and the J gene lost 5 bases, with 3 bases spanning the gap. The CDR3 totals 10 residues. Germline assignment: CDR1 SEHNR and CDR2 FQNEAQ (reference sequence). CDR3 amino acids: CASSRETQYF. CDR3 bases: TGTGCCAGCAGCCGGGAGACCCAGTACTTC.

V gene TRBV6-5 combines with J gene TRBJ1-4, with a weak D call TRBD1 (5 bases). The germline gives CDR1 MNHEY, CDR2 SVGAGI. The V end was cut by 6 bases, the J end by 6 bases, with 14 bases between. There are 14 residues in the CDR3. CDR3 nucleotide sequence: TGTGCCAGCAGACAATGGGGGGGTGATGAAAAACTGTTTTTT. Its protein is CASRQWGGDEKLFF.

This clone was picked up a small number of times. This chain connects TRBV5-5 to TRBJ1-6; 7 positions match TRBD1. The germline CDR1 and CDR2 sequences are SGHKS and YYEKEE (reference sequence). Trimming took 0 bases from V and 7 from J; bases not matched to a gene: 10. CDR3 length equals 17 residues. In DNA, the CDR3 is TGTGCCAGCAGCTTGGCTATCGGGACAGCAACCAATTCACCCCTCCACTTT. This translates into CASSLAIGTATNSPLHF.

V is TRBV19 and J is TRBJ2-1; no clear D gene. Trimming stripped 3 bases from V and 0 bases from J, with 9 bases between. Per the germline V gene, CDR1 is LNHDA and CDR2 is SQIVND (reference sequence). CDR3 length: 15 amino acids. CDR3 sequence: CASSIARNSYNEQFF. Written as DNA, the CDR3 is TGTGCCAGTAGTATCGCCAGAAACTCCTACAATGAGCAGTTCTTC. Full variable domain (missing parts from reference TRBV19 and TRBJ2-1): DGGITQSPKYLFRKEGQNVTLSCEQNLNHDAMYWYRQDPGQGLRLIYYSQIVNDFQKGDIAEGYSVSREKKESFPLTVTSAQKNPTAFYLCASSIARNSYNEQFFGPGTRLTVL.